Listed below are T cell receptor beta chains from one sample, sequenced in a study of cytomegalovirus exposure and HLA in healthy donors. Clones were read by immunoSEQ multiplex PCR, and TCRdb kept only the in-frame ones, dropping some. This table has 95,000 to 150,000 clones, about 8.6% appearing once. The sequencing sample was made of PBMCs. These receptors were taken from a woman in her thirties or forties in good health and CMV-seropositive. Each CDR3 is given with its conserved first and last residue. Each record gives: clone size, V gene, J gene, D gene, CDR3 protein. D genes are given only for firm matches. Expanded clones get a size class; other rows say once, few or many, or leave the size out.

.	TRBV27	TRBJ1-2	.	CASSLGRPRANYGYTF
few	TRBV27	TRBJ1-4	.	CASSLAGVNEKLFF
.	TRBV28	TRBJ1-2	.	CASSFRVANGYTF
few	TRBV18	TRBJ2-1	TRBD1	CASSLRDSYNEQFF
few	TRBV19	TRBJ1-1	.	CAVRPRGATFAEAFF
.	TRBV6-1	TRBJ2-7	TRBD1	CASGFGTASYEQYF
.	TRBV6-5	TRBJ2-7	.	CASSYRSQDEQYF
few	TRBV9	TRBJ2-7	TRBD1	CASSVGGRGTIPYEQYF
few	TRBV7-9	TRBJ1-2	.	CASSLALQDIYGYTF
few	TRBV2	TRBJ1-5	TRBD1	CASSVIGQAPKPQHF
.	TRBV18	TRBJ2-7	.	CASSPQTGHYEQYF
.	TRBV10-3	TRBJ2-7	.	CAIKAGYSYEQYF
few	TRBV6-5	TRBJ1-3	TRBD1	CASSYPRTGSGNTIYF
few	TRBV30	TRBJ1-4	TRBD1	CAWSVLDRGRVNEKLFF
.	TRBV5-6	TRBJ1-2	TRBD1	CASSTRDSHYGYTF
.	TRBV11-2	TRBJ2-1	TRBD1	CASSLGGTGGSEQFF
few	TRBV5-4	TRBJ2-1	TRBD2	CASRPGGSGGYNEQFF
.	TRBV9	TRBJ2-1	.	CASSVDLPYNEQFF
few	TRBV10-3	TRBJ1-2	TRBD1	CAISEANHRGNGYTF
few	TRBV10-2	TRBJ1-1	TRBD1	CASSTGTGTNTEAFF
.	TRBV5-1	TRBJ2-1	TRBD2	CASWLLAGGPHNEQFF
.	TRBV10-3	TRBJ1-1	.	CAISEKGGSAEAFF
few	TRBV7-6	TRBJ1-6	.	CASSLGGAGIGSPLHF
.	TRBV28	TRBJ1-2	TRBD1	CASSVTGGLSFRGYTF
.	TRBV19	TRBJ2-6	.	CASSRGSSGANVLTF
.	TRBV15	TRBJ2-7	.	CATSREDTEIYEQYF
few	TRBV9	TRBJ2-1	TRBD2	CASGSSSGGADEQFF
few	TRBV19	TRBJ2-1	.	CASSIDLSDNEQFF
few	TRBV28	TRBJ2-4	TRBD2	CASSLWTSGPAKNIQYF
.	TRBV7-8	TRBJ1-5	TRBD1	CASSLVPGQGNQPQHF
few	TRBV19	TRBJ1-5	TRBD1	CASRRNRGQPQHF
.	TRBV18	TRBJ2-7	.	CASSQRQADYEQYF
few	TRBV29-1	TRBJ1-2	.	CSVSGTYYGYTF
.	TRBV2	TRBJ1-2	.	CASSEAGRAGGYTF
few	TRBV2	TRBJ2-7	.	CASSRYEQYF
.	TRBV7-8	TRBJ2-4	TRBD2	CASSLVASGGVAKNIQYF
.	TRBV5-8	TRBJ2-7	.	CASSLPRQSYEQYF
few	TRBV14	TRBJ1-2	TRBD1	CASSQEGTVRGYTF
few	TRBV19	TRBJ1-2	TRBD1	CASTLPGQDSNYGYTF
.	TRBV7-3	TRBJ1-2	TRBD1	CASSPTGTAVGYTF